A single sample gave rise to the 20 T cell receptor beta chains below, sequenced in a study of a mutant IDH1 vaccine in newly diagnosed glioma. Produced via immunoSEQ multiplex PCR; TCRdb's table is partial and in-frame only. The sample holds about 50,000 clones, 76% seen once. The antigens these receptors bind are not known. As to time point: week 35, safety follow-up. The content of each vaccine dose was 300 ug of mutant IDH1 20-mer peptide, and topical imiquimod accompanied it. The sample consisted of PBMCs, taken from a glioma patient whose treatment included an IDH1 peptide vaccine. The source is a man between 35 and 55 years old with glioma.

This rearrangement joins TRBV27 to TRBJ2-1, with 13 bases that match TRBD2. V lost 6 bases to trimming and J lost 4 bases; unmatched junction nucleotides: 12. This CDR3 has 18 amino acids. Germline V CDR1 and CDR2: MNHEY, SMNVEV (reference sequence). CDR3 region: CASRMTSGRPRRYNEQFF. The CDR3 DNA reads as TGTGCCAGCAGAATGACTAGCGGGAGGCCCCGACGTTACAATGAGCAGTTCTTC.

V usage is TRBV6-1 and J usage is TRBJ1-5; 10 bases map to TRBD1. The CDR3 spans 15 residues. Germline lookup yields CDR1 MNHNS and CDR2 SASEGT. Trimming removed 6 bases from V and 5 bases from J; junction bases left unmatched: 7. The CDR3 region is CASRFTGTGDQPQHF. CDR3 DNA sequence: TGTGCCAGCAGGTTCACCGGGACAGGGGATCAGCCCCAGCATTTT.

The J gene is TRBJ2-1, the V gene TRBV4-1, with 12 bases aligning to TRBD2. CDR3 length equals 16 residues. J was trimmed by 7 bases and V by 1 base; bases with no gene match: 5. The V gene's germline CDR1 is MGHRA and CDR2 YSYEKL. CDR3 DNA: TGCGCCAGCAGCCAAGGGGCGACTAGCGGGAGTAATGAGCAGTTCTTC. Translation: CASSQGATSGSNEQFF.

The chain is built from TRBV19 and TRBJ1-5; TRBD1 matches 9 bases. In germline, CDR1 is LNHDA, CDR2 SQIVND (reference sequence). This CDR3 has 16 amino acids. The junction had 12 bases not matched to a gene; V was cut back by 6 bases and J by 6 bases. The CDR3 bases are TGTGCCAGTAGAGGGAGGGAGGACAGGGGTTCTCAGCCCCAGCATTTT. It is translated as CASRGREDRGSQPQHF.

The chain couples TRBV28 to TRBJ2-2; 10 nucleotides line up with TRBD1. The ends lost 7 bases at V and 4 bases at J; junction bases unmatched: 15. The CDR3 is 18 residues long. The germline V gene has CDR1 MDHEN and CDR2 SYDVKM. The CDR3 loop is CASTVSSGTGVFTGELFF. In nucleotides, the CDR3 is TGTGCCAGCACCGTAAGCTCCGGGACAGGGGTATTCACCGGGGAGCTGTTTTTT.

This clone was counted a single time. CDR3 coding DNA: TGTGCCAGCAGTTCCAGCATGGTACGACTGTTGTGGCAGTACTTC. Translating gives CASSSSMVRLLWQYF. V is TRBV2 and J is TRBJ2-7; the D is unclear. The germline V and J ends were trimmed by 5 bases and 9 bases, with 23 bases remaining between them. From germline, CDR1 is SNHLY and CDR2 FYNNEI. CDR3 length: 15 residues. Full variable domain (missing parts from reference TRBV2 and TRBJ2-7): EPEVTQTPSHQVTQMGQEVILRCVPISNHLYFYWYRQILGQKVEFLVSFYNNEISEKSEIFDDQFSVERPDGSNFTLKIRSTKLEDSAMYFCASSSSMVRLLWQYFGPGTRLTVT.

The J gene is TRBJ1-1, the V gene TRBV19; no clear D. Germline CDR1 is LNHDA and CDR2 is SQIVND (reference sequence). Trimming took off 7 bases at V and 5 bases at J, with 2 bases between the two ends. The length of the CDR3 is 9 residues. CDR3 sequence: CASITEAFF. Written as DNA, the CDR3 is TGTGCCAGTATAACTGAAGCTTTCTTT.

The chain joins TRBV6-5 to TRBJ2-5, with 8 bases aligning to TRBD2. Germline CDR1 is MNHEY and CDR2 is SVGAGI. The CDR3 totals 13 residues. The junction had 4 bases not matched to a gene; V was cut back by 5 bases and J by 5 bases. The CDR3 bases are TGTGCCAGCAGTCCCGGGACTAGTGAGACCCAGTACTTC. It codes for CASSPGTSETQYF.

The CDR3 here is CASSRNTGGPEAFF. The CDR3 coding sequence is TGTGCCAGCAGCCGTAATACAGGGGGCCCTGAAGCTTTCTTT. The chain combines TRBV5-4 with TRBJ1-1; 9 bases agree with TRBD1. This CDR3 is built from 14 residues. CDR1 is SGHNT, CDR2 YYREEE, per germline (reference sequence). Losses at the gene ends were 4 bases for V and 6 bases for J; bases not matched to a gene: 7.

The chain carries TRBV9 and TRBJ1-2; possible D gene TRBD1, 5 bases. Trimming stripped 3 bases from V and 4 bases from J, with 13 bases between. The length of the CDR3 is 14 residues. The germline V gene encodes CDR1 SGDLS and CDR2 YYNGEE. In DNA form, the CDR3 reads TGTGCCAGCAGCGAACGCCAGGGAGGCTATGGCTACACCTTC. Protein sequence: CASSERQGGYGYTF.

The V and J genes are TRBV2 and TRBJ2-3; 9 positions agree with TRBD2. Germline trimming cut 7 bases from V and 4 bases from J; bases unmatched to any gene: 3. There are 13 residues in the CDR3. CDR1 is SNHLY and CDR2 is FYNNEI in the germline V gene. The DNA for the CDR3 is TGTGCCAGCATCATAGCGGGAGCAGATACGCAGTATTTT. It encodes CASIIAGADTQYF.

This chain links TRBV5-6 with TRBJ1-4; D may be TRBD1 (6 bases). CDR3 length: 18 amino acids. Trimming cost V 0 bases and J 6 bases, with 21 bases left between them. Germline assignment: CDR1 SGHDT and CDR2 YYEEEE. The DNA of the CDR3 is TGTGCCAGCAGCTTGGGAGTCAGGGGTTATAATATCGATGAAAAACTGTTTTTT. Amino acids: CASSLGVRGYNIDEKLFF. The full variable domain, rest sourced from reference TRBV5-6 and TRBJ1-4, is DAGVTQSPTHLIKTRGQQVTLRCSPKSGHDTVSWYQQALGQGPQFIFQYYEEEERQRGNFPDRFSGHQFPNYSSELNVNALLLGDSALYLCASSLGVRGYNIDEKLFFGSGTQLSVL.

CDR3 loop: CASSIMSTTDTQYF. The CDR3 coding sequence is TGTGCCAGTAGTATAATGAGTACGACAGATACGCAGTATTTT. The rearrangement uses TRBV19 and TRBJ2-3; D unclear. The CDR3 loop spans 14 amino acids. Germline loops: CDR1 LNHDA, CDR2 SQIVND (reference sequence). Trimming took 2 bases from V and 3 from J, leaving 9 bases between them.

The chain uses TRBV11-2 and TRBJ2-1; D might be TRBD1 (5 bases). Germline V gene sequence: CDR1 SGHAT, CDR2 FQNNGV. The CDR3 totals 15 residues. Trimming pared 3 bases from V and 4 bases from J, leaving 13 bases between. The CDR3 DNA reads TGTGCCAGCAGCTTTAATCAGGGAAAATACAATGAGCAGTTCTTC. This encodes CASSFNQGKYNEQFF.

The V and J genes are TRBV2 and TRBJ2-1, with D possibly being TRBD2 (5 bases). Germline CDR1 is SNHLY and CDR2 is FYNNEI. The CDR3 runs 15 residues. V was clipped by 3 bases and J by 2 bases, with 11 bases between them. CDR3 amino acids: CASSDNSGTYNEQFF. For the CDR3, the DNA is TGTGCCAGCAGTGATAACAGCGGAACCTACAATGAGCAGTTCTTC.

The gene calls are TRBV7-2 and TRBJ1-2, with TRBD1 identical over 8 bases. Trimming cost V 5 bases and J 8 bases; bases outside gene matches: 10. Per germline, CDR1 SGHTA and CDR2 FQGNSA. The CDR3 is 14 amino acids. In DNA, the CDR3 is TGTGCCAGCAGCCCTCGAGGACAGGGTCGGGGCTACACCTTC. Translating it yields CASSPRGQGRGYTF.

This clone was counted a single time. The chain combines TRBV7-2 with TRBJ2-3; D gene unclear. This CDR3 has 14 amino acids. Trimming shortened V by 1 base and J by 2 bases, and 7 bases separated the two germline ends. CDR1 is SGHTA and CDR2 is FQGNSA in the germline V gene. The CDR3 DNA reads TGTGCCAGCAGCTTAGTCTCGTCCACAGATACGCAGTATTTT. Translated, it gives CASSLVSSTDTQYF.

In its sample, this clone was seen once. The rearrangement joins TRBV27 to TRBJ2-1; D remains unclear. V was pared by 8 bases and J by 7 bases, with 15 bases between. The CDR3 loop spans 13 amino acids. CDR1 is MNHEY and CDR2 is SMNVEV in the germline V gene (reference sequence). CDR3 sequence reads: CASGPILRNEQFF. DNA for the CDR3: TGTGCCAGCGGGCCCATTTTGCGTAATGAGCAGTTCTTC.

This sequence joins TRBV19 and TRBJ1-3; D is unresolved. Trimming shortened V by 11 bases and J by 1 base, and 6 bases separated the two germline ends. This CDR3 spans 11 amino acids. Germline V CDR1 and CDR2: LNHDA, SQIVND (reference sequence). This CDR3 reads CAGASGNTIYF. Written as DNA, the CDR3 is TGTGCCGGAGCGTCTGGAAACACCATATATTTT. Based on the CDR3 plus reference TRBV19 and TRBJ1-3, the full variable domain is DGGITQSPKYLFRKEGQNVTLSCEQNLNHDAMYWYRQDPGQGLRLIYYSQIVNDFQKGDIAEGYSVSREKKESFPLTVTSAQKNPTAFYLCAGASGNTIYFGEGSWLTVV.

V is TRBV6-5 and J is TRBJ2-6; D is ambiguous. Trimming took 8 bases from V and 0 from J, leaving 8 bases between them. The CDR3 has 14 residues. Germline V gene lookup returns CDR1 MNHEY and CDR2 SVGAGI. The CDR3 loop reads CASLDPSGANVLTF. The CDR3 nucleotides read TGTGCCAGCCTGGACCCCTCTGGGGCCAACGTCCTGACTTTC.